This TCR beta chain was retrieved from a study of cytomegalovirus exposure and HLA in healthy donors. General observations from the study: The authors considered a cluster of highly shared sequence variants likely to be a sequencing artifact.

Use of 60 Vbeta and 13 Jbeta primers characterized the PCR. TCRdb's table, derived via immunoSEQ multiplex PCR, lists solely in-frame clones and lacks some. The data contain fewer than 130,000 clones, more than 60% of them singletons. The CDR3 extends over 17 amino acids. On this clone: The antigen remains unidentified.

V is TRBV21-1 and J is TRBJ1-6; the D segment call TRBD1 is taken from the table without a DNA check. TRBV21-1 is an annotated pseudogene. The specimen was PBMCs. The sequence derives from a man aged 25-40 years in good health and CMV-seropositive. The CDR3 spells CATQALATADYNSPLHF. The CDR3 bases are TGTGCCACCCAGGCCCTCGCGACAGCTGACTATAATTCACCCCTCCACTTT.